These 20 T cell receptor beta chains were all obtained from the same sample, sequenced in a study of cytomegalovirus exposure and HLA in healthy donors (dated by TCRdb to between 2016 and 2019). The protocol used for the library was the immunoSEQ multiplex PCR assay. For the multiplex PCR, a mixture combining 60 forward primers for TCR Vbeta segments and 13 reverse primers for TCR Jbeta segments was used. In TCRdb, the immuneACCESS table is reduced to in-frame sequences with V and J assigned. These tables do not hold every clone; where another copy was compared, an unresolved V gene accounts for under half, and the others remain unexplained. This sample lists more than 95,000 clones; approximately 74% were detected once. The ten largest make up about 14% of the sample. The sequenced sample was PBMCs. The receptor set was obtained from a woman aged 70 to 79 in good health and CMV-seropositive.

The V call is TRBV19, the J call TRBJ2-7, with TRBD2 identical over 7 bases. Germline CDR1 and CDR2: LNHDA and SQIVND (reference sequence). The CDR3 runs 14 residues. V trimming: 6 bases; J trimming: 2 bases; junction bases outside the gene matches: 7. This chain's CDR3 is CASRLARGAYEQYF. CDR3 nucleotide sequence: TGTGCCAGTAGACTAGCGAGAGGAGCCTACGAGCAGTACTTC.

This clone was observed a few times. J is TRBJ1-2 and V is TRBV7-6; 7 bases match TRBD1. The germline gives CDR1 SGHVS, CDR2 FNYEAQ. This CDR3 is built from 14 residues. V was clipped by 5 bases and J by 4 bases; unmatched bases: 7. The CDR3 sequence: CASSRGDSGYGYTF. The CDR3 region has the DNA TGTGCCAGCAGCCGCGGGGACAGCGGCTATGGCTACACCTTC.

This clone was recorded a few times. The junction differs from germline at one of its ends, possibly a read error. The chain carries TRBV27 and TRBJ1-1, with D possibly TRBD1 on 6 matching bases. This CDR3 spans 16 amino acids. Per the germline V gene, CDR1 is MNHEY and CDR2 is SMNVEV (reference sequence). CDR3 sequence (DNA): TGTGCCAGCAGCACCTACAGGGAGCCCATGAACAGTGAAGCTTTCTTT. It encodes CASSTYREPMNSEAFF.

CDR3 DNA sequence: TGTGCCGTAATGGGGGGATTAACCTACGAGCAGTACTTC. Encoded protein: CAVMGGLTYEQYF. J is TRBJ2-7 and V is TRBV21-1; TRBD2, the table's D call, was not compared with the DNA. TRBV21-1 is termed a pseudogene. This CDR3 comprises 13 residues.

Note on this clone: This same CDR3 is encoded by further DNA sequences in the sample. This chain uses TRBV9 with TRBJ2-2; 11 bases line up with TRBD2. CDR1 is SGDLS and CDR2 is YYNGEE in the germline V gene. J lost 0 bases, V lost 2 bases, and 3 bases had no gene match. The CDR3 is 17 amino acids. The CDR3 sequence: CASSVLAGGSNTGELFF. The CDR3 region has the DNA TGTGCCAGCAGCGTTCTAGCGGGGGGATCGAACACCGGGGAGCTGTTTTTT.

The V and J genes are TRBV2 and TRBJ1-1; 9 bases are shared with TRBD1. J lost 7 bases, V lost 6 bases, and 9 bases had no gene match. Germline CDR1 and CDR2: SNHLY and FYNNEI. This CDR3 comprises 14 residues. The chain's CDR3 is CASRATTGGGEAFF. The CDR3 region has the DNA TGTGCCAGCAGAGCAACAACAGGGGGCGGTGAAGCTTTCTTT.

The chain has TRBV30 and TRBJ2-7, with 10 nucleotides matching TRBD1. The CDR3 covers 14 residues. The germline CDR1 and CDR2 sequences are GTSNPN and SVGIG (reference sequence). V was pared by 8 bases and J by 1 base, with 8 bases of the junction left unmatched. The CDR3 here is CAGRDRGGSYEQYF. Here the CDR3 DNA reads TGTGCCGGCCGGGACAGGGGAGGATCCTACGAGCAGTACTTC. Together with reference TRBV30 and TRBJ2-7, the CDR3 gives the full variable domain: SQTIHQWPATLVQPVGSPLSLECTVEGTSNPNLYWYRQAAGRGLQLLFYSVGIGQISSEVPQNLSASRPQDRQFILSSKKLLLSDSGFYLCAGRDRGGSYEQYFGPGTRLTVT.

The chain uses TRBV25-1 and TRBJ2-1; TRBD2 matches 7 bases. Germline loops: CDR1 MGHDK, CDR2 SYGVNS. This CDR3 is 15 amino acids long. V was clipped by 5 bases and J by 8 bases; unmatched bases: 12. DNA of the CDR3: TGTGCCAGCAGTCCGAGGGTAGCGGGTGTGGATGAGCAGTTCTTC. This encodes CASSPRVAGVDEQFF.

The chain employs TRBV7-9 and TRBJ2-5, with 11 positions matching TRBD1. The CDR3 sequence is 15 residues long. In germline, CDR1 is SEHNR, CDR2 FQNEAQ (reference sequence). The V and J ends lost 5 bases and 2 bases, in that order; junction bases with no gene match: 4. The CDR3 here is CASSEGTGGQETQYF. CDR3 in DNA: TGTGCCAGCAGCGAGGGGACAGGGGGACAAGAGACCCAGTACTTC. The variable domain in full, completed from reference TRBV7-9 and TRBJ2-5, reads DTGVSQNPRHKITKRGQNVTFRCDPISEHNRLYWYRQTLGQGPEFLTYFQNEAQLEKSRLLSDRFSAERPKGSFSTLEIQRTEQGDSAMYLCASSEGTGGQETQYFGPGTRLLVL.

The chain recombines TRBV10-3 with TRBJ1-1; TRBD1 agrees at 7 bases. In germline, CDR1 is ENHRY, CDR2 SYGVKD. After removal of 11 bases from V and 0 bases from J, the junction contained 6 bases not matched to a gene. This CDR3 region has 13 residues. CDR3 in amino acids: CALGRGMNTEAFF. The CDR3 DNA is TGTGCCCTGGGCAGGGGGATGAACACTGAAGCTTTCTTT.

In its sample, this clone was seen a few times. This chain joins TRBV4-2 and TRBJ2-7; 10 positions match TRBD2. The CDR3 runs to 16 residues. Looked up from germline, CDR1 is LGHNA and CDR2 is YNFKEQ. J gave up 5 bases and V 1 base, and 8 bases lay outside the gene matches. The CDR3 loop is CASSQGVGTSDDEQYF. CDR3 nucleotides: TGTGCCAGCAGCCAAGGAGTCGGGACTAGCGACGACGAGCAGTACTTC.

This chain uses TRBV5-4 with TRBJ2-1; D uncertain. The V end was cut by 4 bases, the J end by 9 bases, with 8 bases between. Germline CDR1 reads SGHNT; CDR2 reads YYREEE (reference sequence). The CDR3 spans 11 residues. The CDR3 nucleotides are TGTGCCAGCAGCATCAGAGGTGAGCAGTTCTTC. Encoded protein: CASSIRGEQFF.

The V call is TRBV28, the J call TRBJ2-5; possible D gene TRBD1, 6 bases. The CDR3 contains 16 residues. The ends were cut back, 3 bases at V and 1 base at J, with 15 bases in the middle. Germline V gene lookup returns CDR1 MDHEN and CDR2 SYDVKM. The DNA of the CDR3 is TGTGCCAGCAGTTTTTTTTGGGACACCTTCCAAGAGACCCAGTACTTC. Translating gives CASSFFWDTFQETQYF. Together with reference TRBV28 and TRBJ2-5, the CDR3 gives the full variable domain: DVKVTQSSRYLVKRTGEKVFLECVQDMDHENMFWYRQDPGLGLRLIYFSYDVKMKEKGDIPEGYSVSREKKERFSLILESASTNQTSMYLCASSFFWDTFQETQYFGPGTRLLVL.

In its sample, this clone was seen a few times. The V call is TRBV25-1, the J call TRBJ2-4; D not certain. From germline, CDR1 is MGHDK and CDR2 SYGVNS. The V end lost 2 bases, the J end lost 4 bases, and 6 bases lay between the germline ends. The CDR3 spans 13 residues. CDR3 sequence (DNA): TGTGCCAGCAGTGAAGCGGTGAAAAACATTCAGTACTTC. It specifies CASSEAVKNIQYF.

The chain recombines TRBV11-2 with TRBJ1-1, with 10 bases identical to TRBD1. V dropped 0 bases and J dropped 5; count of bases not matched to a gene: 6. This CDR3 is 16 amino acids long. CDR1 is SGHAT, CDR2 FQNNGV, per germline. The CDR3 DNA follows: TGTGCCAGCAGCTTAGAGGGGGGACAGGGGAGGACTGAAGCTTTCTTT. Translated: CASSLEGGQGRTEAFF. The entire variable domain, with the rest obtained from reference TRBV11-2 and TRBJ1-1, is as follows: EAGVAQSPRYKIIEKRQSVAFWCNPISGHATLYWYQQILGQGPKLLIQFQNNGVVDDSQLPKDRFSAERLKGVDSTLKIQPAKLEDSAVYLCASSLEGGQGRTEAFFGQGTRLTVV.

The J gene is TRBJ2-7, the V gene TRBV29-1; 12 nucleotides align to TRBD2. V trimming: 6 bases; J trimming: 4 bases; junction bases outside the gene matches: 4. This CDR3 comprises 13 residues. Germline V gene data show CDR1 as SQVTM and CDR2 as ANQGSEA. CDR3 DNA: TGCAGCGTCGCTAGCGGGAGGGCTTACGAGCAGTACTTC. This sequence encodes CSVASGRAYEQYF.

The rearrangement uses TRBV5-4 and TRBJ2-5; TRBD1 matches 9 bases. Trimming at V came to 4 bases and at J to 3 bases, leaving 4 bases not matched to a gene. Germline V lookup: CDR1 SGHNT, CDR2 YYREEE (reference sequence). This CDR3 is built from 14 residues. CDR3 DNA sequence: TGTGCCAGCAGCCCTTGGACAGGGGAAGAGACCCAGTACTTC. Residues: CASSPWTGEETQYF.

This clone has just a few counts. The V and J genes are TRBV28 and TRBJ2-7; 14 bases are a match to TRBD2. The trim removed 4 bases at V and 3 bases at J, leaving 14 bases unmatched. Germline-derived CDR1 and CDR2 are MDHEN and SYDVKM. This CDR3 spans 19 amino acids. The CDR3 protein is CASSSQGLAGEGILYEQYF. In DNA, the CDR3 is TGTGCCAGCAGTTCCCAGGGACTAGCGGGAGAGGGTATCCTCTACGAGCAGTACTTC.

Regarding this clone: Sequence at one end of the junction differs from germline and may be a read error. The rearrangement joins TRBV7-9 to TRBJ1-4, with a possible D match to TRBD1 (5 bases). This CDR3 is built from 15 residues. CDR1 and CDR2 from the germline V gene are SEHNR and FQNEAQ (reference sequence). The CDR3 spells CSSSLVGGSEEKLFF. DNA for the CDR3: TGTTCCAGCAGCTTAGTCGGGGGATCGGAGGAAAAACTGTTTTTT.

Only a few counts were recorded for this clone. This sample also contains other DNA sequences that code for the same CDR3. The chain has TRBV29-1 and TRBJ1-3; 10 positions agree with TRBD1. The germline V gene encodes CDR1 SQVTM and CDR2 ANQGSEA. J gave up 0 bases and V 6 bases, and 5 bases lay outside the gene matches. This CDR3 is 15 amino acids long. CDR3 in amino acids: CSVRTGGLSGNTIYF. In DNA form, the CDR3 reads TGCAGCGTGAGGACAGGGGGACTCTCTGGAAACACCATATATTTT. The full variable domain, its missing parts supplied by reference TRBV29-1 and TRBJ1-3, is SAVISQKPSRDICQRGTSLTIQCQVDSQVTMMFWYRQQPGQSLTLIATANQGSEATYESGFVIDKFPISRPNLTFSTLTVSNMSPEDSSIYLCSVRTGGLSGNTIYFGEGSWLTVV.